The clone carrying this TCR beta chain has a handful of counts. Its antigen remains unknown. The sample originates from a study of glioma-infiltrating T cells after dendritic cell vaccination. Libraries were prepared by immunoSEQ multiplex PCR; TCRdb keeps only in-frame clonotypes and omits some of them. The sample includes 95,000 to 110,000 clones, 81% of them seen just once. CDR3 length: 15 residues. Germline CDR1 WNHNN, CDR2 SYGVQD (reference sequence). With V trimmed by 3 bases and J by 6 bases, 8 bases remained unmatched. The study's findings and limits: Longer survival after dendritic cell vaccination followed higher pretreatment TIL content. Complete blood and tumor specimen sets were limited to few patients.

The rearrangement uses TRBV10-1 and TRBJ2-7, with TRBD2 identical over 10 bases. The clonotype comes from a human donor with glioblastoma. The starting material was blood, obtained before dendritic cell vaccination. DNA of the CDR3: TGCGCCAGCAGTGATGGTCTAGCGGGGGACGGCGAGCAGTACTTC. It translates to CASSDGLAGDGEQYF.